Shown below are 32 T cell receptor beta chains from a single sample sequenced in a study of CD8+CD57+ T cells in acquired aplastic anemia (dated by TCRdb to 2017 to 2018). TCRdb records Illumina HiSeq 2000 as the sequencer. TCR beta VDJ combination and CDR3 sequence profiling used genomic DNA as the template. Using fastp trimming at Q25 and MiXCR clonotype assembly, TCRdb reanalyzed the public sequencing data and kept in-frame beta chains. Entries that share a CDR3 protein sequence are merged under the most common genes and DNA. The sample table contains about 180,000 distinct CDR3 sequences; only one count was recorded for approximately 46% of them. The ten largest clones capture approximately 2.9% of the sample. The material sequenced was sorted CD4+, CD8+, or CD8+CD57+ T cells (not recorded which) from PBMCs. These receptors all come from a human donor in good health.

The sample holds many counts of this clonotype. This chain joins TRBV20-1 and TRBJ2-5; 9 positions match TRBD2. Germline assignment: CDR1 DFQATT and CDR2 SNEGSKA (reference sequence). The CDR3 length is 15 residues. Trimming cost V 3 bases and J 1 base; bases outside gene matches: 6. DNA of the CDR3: TGCAGTGCTAGTCTGTCTAGCGGGACCCAAGAGACCCAGTACTTC. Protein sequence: CSASLSSGTQETQYF.

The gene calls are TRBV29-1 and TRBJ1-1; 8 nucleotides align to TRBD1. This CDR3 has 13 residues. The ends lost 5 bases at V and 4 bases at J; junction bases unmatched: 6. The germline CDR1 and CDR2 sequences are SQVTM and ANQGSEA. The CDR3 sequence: CSVSTGEGTEAFF. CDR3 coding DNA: TGCAGCGTTTCGACAGGGGAGGGCACTGAAGCTTTCTTT. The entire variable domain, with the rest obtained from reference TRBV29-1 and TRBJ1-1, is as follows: SAVISQKPSRDICQRGTSLTIQCQVDSQVTMMFWYRQQPGQSLTLIATANQGSEATYESGFVIDKFPISRPNLTFSTLTVSNMSPEDSSIYLCSVSTGEGTEAFFGQGTRLTVV.

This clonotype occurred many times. The CDR3 region is CSARDYGNTEAFF. The CDR3 coding sequence is TGCAGTGCTAGAGATTATGGAAACACTGAAGCTTTCTTT. This chain connects TRBV20-1 to TRBJ1-1; D uncertain. CDR1 DFQATT and CDR2 SNEGSKA come from the germline V gene (reference sequence). The CDR3 covers 13 residues. Trimming stripped 0 bases from V and 2 bases from J, with 7 bases between.

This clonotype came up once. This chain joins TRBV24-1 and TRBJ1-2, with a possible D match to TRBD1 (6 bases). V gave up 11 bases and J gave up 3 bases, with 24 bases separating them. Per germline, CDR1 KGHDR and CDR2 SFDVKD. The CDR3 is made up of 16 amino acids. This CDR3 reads CAIRGGTGLIDYGYTF. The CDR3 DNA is TGTGCCATTCGTGGAGGAACAGGGTTGATAGACTATGGCTACACCTTC.

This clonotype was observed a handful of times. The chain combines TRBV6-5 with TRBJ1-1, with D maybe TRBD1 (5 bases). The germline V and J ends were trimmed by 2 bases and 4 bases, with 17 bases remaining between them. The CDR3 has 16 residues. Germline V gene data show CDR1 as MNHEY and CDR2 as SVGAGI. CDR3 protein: CASSYGFGTEGTEAFF. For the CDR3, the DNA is TGTGCCAGCAGTTACGGGTTCGGGACCGAGGGCACTGAAGCTTTCTTT.

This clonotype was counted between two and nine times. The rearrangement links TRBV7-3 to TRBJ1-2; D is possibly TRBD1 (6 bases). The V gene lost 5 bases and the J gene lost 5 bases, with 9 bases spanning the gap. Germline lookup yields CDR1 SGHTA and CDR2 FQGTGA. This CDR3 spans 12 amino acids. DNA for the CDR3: TGTGCCAGCAGCGCACAGGGTTATGGCTACACCTTC. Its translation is CASSAQGYGYTF. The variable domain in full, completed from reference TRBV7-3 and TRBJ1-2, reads GAGVSQTPSNKVTEKGKYVELRCDPISGHTALYWYRQSLGQGPEFLIYFQGTGAADDSGLPNDRFFAVRPEGSVSTLKIQRTERGDSAVYLCASSAQGYGYTFGSGTRLTVV.

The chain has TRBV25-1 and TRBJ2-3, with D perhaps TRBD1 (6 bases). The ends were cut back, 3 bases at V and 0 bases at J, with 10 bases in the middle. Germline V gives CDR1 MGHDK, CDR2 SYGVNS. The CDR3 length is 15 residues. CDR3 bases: TGTGCCAGCAGTGACCCCAGGGGTAGCACAGATACGCAGTATTTT. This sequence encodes CASSDPRGSTDTQYF.

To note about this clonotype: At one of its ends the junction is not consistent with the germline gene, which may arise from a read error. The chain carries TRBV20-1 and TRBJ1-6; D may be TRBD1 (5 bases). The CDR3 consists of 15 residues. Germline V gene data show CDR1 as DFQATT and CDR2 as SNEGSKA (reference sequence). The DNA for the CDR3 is TGCAGTGCTAGGGGGGGAATTAAGGATAATTCACCTCTCCACTTT. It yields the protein CSARGGIKDNSPLHF.

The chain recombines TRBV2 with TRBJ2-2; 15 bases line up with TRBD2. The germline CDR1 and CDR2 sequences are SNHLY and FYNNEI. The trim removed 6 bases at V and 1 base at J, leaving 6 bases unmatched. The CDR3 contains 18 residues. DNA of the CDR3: TGTGCCAGCAGCGGACTAGCGGGAGGGCCGAGGAACACCGGGGAGCTGTTTTTT. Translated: CASSGLAGGPRNTGELFF.

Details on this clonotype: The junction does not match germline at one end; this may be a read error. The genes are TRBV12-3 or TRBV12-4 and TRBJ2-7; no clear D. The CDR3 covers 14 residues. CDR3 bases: TGTGCCATCAGTGAGCCGGTCGGTAGTGCCGAGCAGTACTTC. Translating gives CAISEPVGSAEQYF.

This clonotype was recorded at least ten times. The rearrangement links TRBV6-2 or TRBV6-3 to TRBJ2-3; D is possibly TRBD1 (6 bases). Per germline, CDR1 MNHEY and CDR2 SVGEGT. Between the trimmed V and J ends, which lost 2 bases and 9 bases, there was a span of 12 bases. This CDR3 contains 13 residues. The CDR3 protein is CASSYGSQGTQYF. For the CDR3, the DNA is TGTGCCAGCAGTTACGGGTCACAGGGAACGCAGTATTTT.

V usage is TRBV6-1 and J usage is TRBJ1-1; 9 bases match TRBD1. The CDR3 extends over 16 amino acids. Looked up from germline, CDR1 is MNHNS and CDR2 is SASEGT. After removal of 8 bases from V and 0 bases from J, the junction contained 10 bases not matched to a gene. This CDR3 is CASGDGQGLMNTEAFF. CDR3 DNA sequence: TGTGCCAGCGGAGACGGACAGGGGCTCATGAACACTGAAGCTTTCTTT.

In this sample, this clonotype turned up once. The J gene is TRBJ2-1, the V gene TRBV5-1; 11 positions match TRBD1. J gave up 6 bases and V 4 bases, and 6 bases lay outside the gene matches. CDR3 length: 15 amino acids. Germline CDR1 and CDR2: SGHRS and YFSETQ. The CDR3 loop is CASSAGTGGSNEQFF. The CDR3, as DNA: TGCGCCAGCAGCGCGGGGACAGGGGGAAGCAATGAGCAGTTCTTC.

The CDR3: CSARDGGRPVHF. CDR3 DNA sequence: TGCAGTGCTAGAGATGGGGGACGCCCCGTGCATTTT. This rearrangement joins TRBV20-1 to TRBJ1-5; a weak D match, TRBD1 (5 bases). CDR1 is DFQATT, CDR2 SNEGSKA, per germline (reference sequence). This CDR3 has 12 residues. Trimming left V 0 bases short and J 15 bases short, with 15 bases between.

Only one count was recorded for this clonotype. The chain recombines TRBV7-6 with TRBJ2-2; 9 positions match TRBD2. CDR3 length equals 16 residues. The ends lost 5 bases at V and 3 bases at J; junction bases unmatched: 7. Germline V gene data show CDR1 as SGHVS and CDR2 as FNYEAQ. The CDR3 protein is CASSPRIAGDTGELFF. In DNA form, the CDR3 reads TGTGCCAGCAGCCCCCGGATAGCGGGAGACACCGGGGAGCTGTTTTTT.

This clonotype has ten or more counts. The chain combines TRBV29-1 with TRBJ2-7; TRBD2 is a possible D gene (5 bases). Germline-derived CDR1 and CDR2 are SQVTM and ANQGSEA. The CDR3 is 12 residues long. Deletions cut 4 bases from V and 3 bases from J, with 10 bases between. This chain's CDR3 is CSVVDRDYEQYF. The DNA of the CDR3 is TGCAGCGTTGTCGACCGGGACTACGAGCAGTACTTC.

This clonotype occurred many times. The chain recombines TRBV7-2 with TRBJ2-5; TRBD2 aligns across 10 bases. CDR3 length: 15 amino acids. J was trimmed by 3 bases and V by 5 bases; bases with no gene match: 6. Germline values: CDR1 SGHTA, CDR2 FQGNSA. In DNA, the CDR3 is TGTGCCAGCAGCACCTCCGGGACTAGCGAAGAGACCCAGTACTTC. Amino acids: CASSTSGTSEETQYF.

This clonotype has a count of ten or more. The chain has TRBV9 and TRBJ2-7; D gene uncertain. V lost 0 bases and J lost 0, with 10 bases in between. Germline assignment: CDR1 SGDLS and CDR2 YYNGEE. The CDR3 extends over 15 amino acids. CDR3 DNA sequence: TGTGCCAGCAGCGTAGGACCTTCTACCTCCTACGAGCAGTACTTC. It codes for CASSVGPSTSYEQYF.

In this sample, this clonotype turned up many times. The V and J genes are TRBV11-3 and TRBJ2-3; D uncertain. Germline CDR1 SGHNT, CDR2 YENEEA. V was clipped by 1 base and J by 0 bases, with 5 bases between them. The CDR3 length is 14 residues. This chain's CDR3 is CASSLVGSTDTQYF. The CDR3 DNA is TGTGCCAGCAGCTTAGTCGGGAGCACAGATACGCAGTATTTT.

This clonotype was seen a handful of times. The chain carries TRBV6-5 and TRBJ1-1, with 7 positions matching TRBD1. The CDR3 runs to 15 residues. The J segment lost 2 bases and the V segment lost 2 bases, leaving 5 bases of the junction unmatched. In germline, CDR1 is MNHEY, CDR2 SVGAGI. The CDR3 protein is CASSYARQGNTEAFF. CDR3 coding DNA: TGTGCCAGCAGTTACGCCCGACAGGGAAACACTGAAGCTTTCTTT.

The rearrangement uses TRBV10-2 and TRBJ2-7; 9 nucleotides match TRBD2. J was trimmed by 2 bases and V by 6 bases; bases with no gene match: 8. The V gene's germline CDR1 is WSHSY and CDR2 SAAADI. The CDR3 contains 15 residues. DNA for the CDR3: TGCGCCAGCAGATCGAATAGCGGGGGTCCCTACGAGCAGTACTTC. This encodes CASRSNSGGPYEQYF.

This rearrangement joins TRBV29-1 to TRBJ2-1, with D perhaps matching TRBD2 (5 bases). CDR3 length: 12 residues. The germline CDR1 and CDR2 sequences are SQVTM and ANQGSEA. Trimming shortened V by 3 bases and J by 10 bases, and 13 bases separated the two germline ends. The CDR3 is CSVESTRSEQFF. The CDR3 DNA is TGCAGCGTTGAGTCAACTAGATCCGAGCAGTTCTTC.

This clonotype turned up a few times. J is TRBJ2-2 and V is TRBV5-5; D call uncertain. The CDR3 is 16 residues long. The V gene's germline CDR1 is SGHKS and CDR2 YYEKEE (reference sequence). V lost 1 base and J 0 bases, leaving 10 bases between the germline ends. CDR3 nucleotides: TGTGCCAGCAGCTTGAGTGCCAGGCCGAACACCGGGGAGCTGTTTTTT. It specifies CASSLSARPNTGELFF.

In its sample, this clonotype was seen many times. The CDR3 loop reads CASSTSHRPPYEQYF. The CDR3 DNA follows: TGTGCCAGCAGCACCTCCCATAGGCCCCCCTACGAGCAGTACTTC. J is TRBJ2-7 and V is TRBV14; D is unresolved. The CDR3 runs to 15 residues. V was cut by 5 bases and J by 2 bases, with 16 bases left in between. Germline V gene sequence: CDR1 SGHDN, CDR2 FVKESK.

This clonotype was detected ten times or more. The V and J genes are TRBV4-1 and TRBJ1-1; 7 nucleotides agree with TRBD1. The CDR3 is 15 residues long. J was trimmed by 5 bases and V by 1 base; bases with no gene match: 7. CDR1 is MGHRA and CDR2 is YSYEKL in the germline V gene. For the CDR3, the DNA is TGCGCCAGCAGCCAAGCCTACAGGGGAAGGACTGAAGCTTTCTTT. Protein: CASSQAYRGRTEAFF.

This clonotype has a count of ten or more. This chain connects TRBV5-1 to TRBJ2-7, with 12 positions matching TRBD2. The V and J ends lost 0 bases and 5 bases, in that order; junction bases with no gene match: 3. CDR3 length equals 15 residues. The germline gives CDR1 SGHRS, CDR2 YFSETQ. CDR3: CASSLGLAGVDEQYF. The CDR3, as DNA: TGCGCCAGCAGCTTGGGACTAGCGGGAGTAGACGAGCAGTACTTC.

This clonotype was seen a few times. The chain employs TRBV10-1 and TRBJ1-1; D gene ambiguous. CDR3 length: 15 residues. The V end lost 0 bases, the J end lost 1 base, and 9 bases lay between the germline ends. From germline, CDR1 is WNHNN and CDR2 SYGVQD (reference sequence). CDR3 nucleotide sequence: TGCGCCAGCAGTGAGTCGAGTCAGGAGAACACTGAAGCTTTCTTT. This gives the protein CASSESSQENTEAFF.

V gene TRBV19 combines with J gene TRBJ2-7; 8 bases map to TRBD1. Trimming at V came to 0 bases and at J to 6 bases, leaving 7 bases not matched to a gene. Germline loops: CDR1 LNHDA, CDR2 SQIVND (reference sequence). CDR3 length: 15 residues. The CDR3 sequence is CASSIEDRGGAEQYF. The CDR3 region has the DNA TGTGCCAGTAGTATAGAAGACAGGGGAGGCGCCGAGCAGTACTTC.

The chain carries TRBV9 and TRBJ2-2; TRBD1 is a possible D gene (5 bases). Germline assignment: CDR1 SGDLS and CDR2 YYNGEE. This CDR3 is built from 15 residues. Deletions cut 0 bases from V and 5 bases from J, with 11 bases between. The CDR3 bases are TGTGCCAGCAGCGTAGGATCAGGGATTACCGGGGAGCTGTTTTTT. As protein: CASSVGSGITGELFF.

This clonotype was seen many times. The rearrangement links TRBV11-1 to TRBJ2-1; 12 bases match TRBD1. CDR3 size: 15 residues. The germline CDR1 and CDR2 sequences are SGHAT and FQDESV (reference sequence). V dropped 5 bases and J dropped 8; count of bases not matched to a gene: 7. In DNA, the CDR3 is TGTGCCAGCAGCATCCCCGGGACAGGGGGCGATGAGCAGTTCTTC. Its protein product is CASSIPGTGGDEQFF.

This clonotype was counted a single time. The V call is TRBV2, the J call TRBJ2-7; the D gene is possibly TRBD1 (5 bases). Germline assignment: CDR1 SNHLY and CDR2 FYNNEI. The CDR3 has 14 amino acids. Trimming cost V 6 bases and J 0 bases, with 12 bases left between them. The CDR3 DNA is TGTGCCAGCAGAGGGGCAGCTCTCTCCTACGAGCAGTACTTC. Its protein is CASRGAALSYEQYF.

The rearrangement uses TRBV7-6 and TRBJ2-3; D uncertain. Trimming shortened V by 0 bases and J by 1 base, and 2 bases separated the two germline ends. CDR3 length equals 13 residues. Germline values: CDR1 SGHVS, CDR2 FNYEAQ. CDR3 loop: CASSLARTDTQYF. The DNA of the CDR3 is TGTGCCAGCAGCTTAGCTCGCACAGATACGCAGTATTTT.